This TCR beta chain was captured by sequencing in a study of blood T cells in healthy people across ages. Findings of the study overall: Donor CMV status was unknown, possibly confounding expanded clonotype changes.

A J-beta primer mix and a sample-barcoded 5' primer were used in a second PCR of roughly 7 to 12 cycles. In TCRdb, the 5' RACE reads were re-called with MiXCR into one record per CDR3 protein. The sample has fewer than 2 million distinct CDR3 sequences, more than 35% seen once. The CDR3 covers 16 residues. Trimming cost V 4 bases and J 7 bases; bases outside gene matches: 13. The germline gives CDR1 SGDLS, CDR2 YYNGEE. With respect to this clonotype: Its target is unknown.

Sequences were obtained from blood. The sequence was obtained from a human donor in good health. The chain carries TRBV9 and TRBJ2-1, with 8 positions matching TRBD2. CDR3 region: CASSPQGSGGRNEQFF. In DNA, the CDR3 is TGTGCCAGCAGCCCCCAGGGAAGCGGGGGCAGGAATGAGCAGTTCTTC.